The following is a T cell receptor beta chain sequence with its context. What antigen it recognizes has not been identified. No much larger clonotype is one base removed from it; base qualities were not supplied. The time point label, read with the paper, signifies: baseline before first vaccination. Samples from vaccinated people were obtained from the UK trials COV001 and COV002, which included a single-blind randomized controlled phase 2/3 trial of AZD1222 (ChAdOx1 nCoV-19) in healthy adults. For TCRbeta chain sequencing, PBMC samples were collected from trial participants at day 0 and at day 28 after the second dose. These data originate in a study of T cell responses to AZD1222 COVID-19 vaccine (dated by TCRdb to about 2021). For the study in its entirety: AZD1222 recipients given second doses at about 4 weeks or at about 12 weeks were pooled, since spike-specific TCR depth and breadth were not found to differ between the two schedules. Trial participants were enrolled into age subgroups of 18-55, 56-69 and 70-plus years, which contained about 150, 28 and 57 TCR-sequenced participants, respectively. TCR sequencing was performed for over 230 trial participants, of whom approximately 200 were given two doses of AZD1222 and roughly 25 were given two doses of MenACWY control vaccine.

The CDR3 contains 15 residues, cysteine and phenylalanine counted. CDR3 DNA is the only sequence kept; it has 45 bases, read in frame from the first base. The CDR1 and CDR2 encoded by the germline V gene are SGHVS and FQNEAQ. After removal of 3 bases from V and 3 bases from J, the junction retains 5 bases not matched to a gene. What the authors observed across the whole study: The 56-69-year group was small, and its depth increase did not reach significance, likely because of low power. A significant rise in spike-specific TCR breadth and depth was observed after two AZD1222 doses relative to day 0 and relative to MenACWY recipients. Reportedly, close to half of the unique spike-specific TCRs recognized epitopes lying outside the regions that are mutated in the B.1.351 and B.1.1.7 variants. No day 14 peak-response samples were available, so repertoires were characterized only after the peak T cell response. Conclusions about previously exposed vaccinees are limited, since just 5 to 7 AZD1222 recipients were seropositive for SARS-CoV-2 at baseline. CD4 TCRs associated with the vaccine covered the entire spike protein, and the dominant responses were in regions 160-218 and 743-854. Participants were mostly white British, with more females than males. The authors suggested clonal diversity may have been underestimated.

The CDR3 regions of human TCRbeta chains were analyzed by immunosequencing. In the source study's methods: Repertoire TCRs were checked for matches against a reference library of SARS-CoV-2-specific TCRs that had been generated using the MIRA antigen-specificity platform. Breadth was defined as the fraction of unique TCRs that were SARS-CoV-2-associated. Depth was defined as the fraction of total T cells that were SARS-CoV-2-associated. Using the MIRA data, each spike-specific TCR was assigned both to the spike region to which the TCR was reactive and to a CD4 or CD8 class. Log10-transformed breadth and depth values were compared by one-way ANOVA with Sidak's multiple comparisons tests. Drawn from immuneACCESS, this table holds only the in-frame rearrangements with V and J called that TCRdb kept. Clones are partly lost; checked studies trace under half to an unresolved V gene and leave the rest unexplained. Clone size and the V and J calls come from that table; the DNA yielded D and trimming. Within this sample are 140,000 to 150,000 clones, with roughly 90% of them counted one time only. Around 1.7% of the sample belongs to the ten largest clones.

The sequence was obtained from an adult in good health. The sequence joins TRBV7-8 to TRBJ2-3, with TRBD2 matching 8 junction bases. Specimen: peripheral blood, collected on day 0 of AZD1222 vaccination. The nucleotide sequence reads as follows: TGTGCCAGCAGCTTTCAAGCGGGAGAAACAGATACGCAGTATTTT. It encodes CASSFQAGETDTQYF.